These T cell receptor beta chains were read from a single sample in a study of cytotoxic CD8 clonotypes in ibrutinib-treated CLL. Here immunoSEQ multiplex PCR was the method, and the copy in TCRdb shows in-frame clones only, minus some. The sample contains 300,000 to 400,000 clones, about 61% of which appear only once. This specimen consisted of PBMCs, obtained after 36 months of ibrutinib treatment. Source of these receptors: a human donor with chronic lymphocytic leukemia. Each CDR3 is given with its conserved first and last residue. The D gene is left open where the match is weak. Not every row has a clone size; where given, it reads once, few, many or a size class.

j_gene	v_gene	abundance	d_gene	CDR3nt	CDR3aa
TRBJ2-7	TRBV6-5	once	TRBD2	TGTGCCAGCACCCAGGGACTAGCGGGAGACGAGCAGTACTTC	CASTQGLAGDEQYF
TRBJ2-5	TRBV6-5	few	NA	TGTGCCAGCAGTTACTCCGATGGGGGAGAGACCCAGTACTTC	CASSYSDGGETQYF
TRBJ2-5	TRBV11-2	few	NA	TGTGCCAGCAGCTTAGGAGGGGGCGCGGGGGAGACCCAGTACTTC	CASSLGGGAGETQYF
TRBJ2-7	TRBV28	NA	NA	TGTGCCAGCAGGACTGGCAACTACGAGCAGTACTTC	CASRTGNYEQYF
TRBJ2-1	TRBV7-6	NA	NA	TGTGCCAGCAGCTTAGAAGGTGTTTACGGCAATGAGCAGTTCTTC	CASSLEGVYGNEQFF
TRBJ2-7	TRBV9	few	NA	TGTGCCAGCAGCGTAGATCGGGGCTACGAGCAGTACTTC	CASSVDRGYEQYF
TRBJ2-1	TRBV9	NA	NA	TGTGCCAGCAGCAGAAACATAGACAATGAGCAGTTCTTC	CASSRNIDNEQFF
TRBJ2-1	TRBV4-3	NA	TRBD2	TGCGCCAGCAGCCAAGCGGGAGGGGAGCAGTTCTTC	CASSQAGGEQFF
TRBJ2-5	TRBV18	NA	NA	TGTGCCAGCTCACCATTGGCAGGGGTAGAGACCCAGTACTTC	CASSPLAGVETQYF
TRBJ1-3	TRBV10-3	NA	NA	TGTGCCACTCAAGACACAGGTTTCTCTGGAAACACCATATATTTT	CATQDTGFSGNTIYF
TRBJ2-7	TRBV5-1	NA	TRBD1	TGCGCCAGCAGCTTGTTCCGGGACAGGGCTTCCGAGCAGTACTTC	CASSLFRDRASEQYF
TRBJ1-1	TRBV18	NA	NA	TGTGCCAGCTCACCTTTGGCCCTCATCGAGGACACTGAAGCTTTCTTT	CASSPLALIEDTEAFF
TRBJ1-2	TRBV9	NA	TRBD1	TGTGCCAGCGGGGGACAGGGCTACTATGGCTACACCTTC	CASGGQGYYGYTF
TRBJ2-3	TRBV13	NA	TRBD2	TGTGCCAGCAGCCCCCAAAGTAGCGGGGCCGCAGATACGCAGTATTTT	CASSPQSSGAADTQYF